This T cell receptor (beta chain) was observed in a study of blood T cell repertoires in COVID-19 (dated by TCRdb to 2018 to 2020). For the study in its entirety: Samples covering the acute and convalescent phases of COVID-19 were provided by collaborators in the United States, Italy and Spain. The samples were drawn from the first 160 participants of the ongoing ImmuneRACE study and from over 950 subjects provided by 6 global collaborators. The repertoires were released in a freely available public database intended as a resource for research on the immune response to SARS-CoV-2. Nearly every sample came with metadata listing a de-identified subject ID, COVID-19 status, age in years and sex. Where HLA class I and class II types were available, the types were taken from metadata supplied by the sample provider, not from assay-based typing. The material from the prospective study consisted of cDNA or gDNA derived from T cells, B-cell-depleted T cells, or PBMCs. Deeply sampled blood TCRbeta repertoires from subjects exposed to, actively infected with, or recovered from COVID-19 were included in the dataset.

TCRbeta CDR3 regions were amplified from genomic DNA using the immunoSEQ Assay, a bias-controlled multiplex PCR. On the study's bioinformatics: The number of nucleated cells in each sample was estimated from the amplification of reference gene primers within the assay. To quantify the absolute abundance of each unique TCRbeta CDR3 rearrangement, sequence reads were collapsed and filtered. For each sample, productive Simpson clonality was calculated as the square root of Simpson's diversity index over productive rearrangements. This immuneACCESS table, as held by TCRdb, lists in-frame sequences with V and J called but not all clones. Of the missing ones, under half trace to an unresolved V gene in checked studies; the others have no known cause. The DNA gave D and trimming, while V, J and clone size come from that table. Within this sample are 310,000 or so clones, with 70% to 90% of them counted one time only. Of the sample, about 6.1% falls within the top ten clones.

Participants in the prospective study were aged about 18 to 95 years, lived in over 20 United States geographic areas, and enrolled through a virtual design. In the prospective study, cohorts were assigned on the basis of participant-reported clinical history obtained from a screening survey and a study questionnaire. ImmuneRACE Cohort 3 recovered participants were defined by two consecutive negative NP/OP PCR tests, healthcare professional clearance, or symptom resolution. Mobile phlebotomists in the prospective study collected whole blood, serum and a nasopharyngeal or oropharyngeal swab from every participant. Additional blood draws and questionnaires over an approximately 2-month period could optionally be provided by prospective study participants. Before DNA extraction, blood samples from the prospective study were shipped at room temperature or frozen. CDR1 SGHRS and CDR2 YFSETQ were looked up in the germline V gene. The CDR3 covers 14 residues, taking in both the cysteine and the phenylalanine. Left in the record is the CDR3 DNA by itself, 42 bases read in frame from the first base. Compared with germline, V lacks 3 bases and J lacks 10 bases; bases without a gene match: 5.

To note about this clone: Its cognate antigen has yet to be identified. No base qualities exist here, and no much larger clone lies one base off it.

Here is what the overall study found, with its caveats: Clinical and demographic metadata were provided uncurated, with the amount varying by source and participant.

This receptor was taken from a middle-aged woman who had recovered from COVID-19. The sample taken for sequencing was PBMCs or T cells enriched from blood (not recorded which). The sequence joins TRBV5-1 to TRBJ1-6; 9 nucleotides in the junction match TRBD1. CDR3 sequence: CASSSGQGWSPLHF. The DNA sequence is given as TGCGCCAGCAGCTCCGGACAGGGGTGGTCACCCCTCCACTTT.